This is a list of T cell receptor beta chains from one sample in a study of blood T cell repertoires in COVID-19. Method: immunoSEQ multiplex PCR; TCRdb's copy keeps in-frame clones and lacks some. Among a few hundred thousand clones listed, roughly 85% were seen once. What was sequenced was peripheral blood. The receptors stem from a woman aged 25 to 45 with active or convalescent COVID-19. Each CDR3 is given with its conserved first and last residue. The D gene is left open where the match is weak. Only part of the rows carry a size: once, few, many, or a class if the clone is expanded.

TRBJ1-2,.,TRBV14,few,TGTGCCAGCAGCCAAGGACAGGACTATGGCTACACCTTC,CASSQGQDYGYTF
TRBJ2-1,TRBD2,TRBV7-9,.,TGTGCCAGCAGCTTTCAGCGGGGGGCCTACAATGAGCAGTTCTTC,CASSFQRGAYNEQFF
TRBJ2-7,.,TRBV7-9,.,TGTGCCAGCACCCCCTCGGGGGGCCCCTACGAGCAGTACTTC,CASTPSGGPYEQYF
TRBJ2-1,TRBD2,TRBV19,.,TGTGCCAGTAGTTCGCCGGGACTACTGTTCTCCTACAATGAGCAGTTCTTC,CASSSPGLLFSYNEQFF
TRBJ2-5,.,TRBV25-1,.,TGTGCCAGCAGTGACGGAGGTCGCGAGACCCAGTACTTC,CASSDGGRETQYF
TRBJ1-1,.,TRBV6-5,.,TGTGCCAGCAGTTACTCAGGGGTCCTGAACACTGAAGCTTTCTTT,CASSYSGVLNTEAFF
TRBJ1-1,.,TRBV6-1,few,TGTGCCAGCAGTGCTTACGGACGAGGAGCGGACACTGAAGCTTTCTTT,CASSAYGRGADTEAFF
TRBJ1-5,.,TRBV30,.,TGTGCCTGGAGTGACCGCCAAAGGGAGCAGCCCCAGCATTTT,CAWSDRQREQPQHF
TRBJ1-2,TRBD1,TRBV19,.,TGTGCCAGTAGTATAAGGACAGGGGGGTCTAACTATGGCTACACCTTC,CASSIRTGGSNYGYTF
TRBJ1-3,.,TRBV6-1,once,TGTGCCAGCAGTGAAAATTGGGGTGGAGGCAACACCATATATTTT,CASSENWGGGNTIYF
TRBJ1-2,.,TRBV28,.,TGTGCCAGCGAATCCGGACAGAGAGACTATGGCTACACCTTC,CASESGQRDYGYTF
TRBJ1-2,TRBD1,TRBV2,.,TGTGCCAGCAGTGAGTTCGTGGCAGGGGGAGGTGGCTACACCTTC,CASSEFVAGGGGYTF
TRBJ2-5,TRBD2,TRBV3-1/TRBV3-2,.,TGTGCCAGCAGCCTAAGATCCCCGGGACTAGAAGAGACCCAGTACTTC,CASSLRSPGLEETQYF
TRBJ1-1,.,TRBV25-1,.,TGTGCCAGCAGTCAGGATTGGAACACTGAAGCTTTCTTT,CASSQDWNTEAFF
TRBJ1-5,.,TRBV5-5,.,TGTGCCAGCAGCCCCGGGACACCTAGCAATCAGCCCCAGCATTTT,CASSPGTPSNQPQHF
TRBJ1-4,.,TRBV27,.,TGTGCCAGCAGGTCAACAGGGAGTTTTGAAAAACTGTTTTTT,CASRSTGSFEKLFF
TRBJ2-3,.,TRBV19,.,TGTGCCAGTAGGAGCGGCCTAGTAAACCCTGCAACAGATACGCAGTATTTT,CASRSGLVNPATDTQYF
TRBJ2-3,.,TRBV4-2,.,TGTGCCAGCAGCCACGGCAGGGTGGAAGATACGCAGTATTTT,CASSHGRVEDTQYF
TRBJ2-7,TRBD1,TRBV12-3/TRBV12-4,.,TGTGCCAGCAGCCGTAGGGGGCCCTACGAGCAGTACTTC,CASSRRGPYEQYF
TRBJ2-2,TRBD1,TRBV7-6,.,TGTGCCAGCAGCTTACCAGGGGGCCTGGCCGGGGAGCTGTTTTTT,CASSLPGGLAGELFF
TRBJ1-6,TRBD1,TRBV7-9,.,TGTGCCAGCAGCTTAGATTCCGGGACAGGGGGTTCACCCCTCCACTTT,CASSLDSGTGGSPLHF
TRBJ1-2,.,TRBV7-6,.,TGTGCCAGCAGCTTAGCAGGGGGTGGCTACACCTTC,CASSLAGGGYTF
TRBJ1-2,TRBD1,TRBV20-1,.,TGCAGTGCTAGGCGGGACAGTGGCTACACCTTC,CSARRDSGYTF
TRBJ2-6,TRBD2,TRBV2,once,TGTGCCAGCAGTGAAGCGCGGGGGGGACCGGGGGCCAACGTCCTGACTTTC,CASSEARGGPGANVLTF
TRBJ2-7,TRBD1,TRBV4-3,.,TGCGCCAGCAGCTCCCATGGGACAGGGCAGAGTGAGCAGTACTTC,CASSSHGTGQSEQYF
TRBJ2-3,TRBD1,TRBV29-1,.,TGCAGTGGGACAGAGTACACAGATACGCAGTATTTT,CSGTEYTDTQYF